This TCR beta chain was identified during a study of blood T cell repertoires in COVID-19 (dated by TCRdb to the early 2020s). Concerning the study at large: The collaborator samples originated in the United States, Italy and Spain and spanned the acute and convalescent phases of COVID-19. The prospective study material was composed of cDNA or gDNA derived from T cells, B-cell-depleted T cells, or PBMCs. The dataset comprised deeply sampled blood TCRbeta repertoires from subjects exposed to, actively infected with, or recovered from COVID-19. The repertoires were made available in a free public database intended to serve as a resource for research on the immune response to SARS-CoV-2. The samples were drawn from two sources: the first 160 participants of the ongoing ImmuneRACE study, and 1,200 or so subjects contributed by 6 global collaborators. The sample metadata nearly always contained a de-identified subject ID, COVID-19 status, age in years and sex. Where available, HLA class I and class II types were taken from metadata supplied by the sample provider and were not determined by assay-based typing. What the study reported, not specific to this receptor: How much clinical and demographic metadata was included differed by source and by participant, and the metadata was provided uncurated.

Each collaborating institution followed its own protocols to collect whole blood in K2EDTA tubes. Collaborator samples were shipped for TCRbeta analysis as frozen whole blood, isolated PBMCs, or DNA extracted from either sample type. Worth noting for this clone: Its specific antigen is unknown. No much larger clone exists at a distance of one base, and base qualities are not known.

The germline V gene gives CDR1 as SGHRS and CDR2 as YFSETQ. V loses 2 bases at its end and J loses 5 bases; junction bases beyond the gene matches: 9. The CDR3 runs 15 residues from the cysteine to the phenylalanine. The sequence is cut down to CDR3 DNA, 45 bases in frame from base 1. TCRbeta CDR3 regions were amplified from genomic DNA by means of the immunoSEQ Assay, a bias-controlled multiplex PCR. The source study handled its data this way. The number of nucleated cells in each sample was estimated by amplification of reference gene primers within the assay. To quantify the absolute abundance of each unique TCRbeta CDR3 rearrangement, sequence reads were collapsed and filtered. Productive Simpson clonality was computed per sample as the square root of Simpson's diversity index over productive rearrangements. In TCRdb, the immuneACCESS table is reduced to in-frame sequences with V and J assigned. These tables do not hold every clone; where another copy was compared, an unresolved V gene accounts for under half, and the others remain unexplained. From that table come the V and J calls and clone size; the DNA was used to work out D and trimming. Within this sample are 35,000 to 45,000 clones, with approximately 70% of them counted one time only. Roughly 61% of the sample is taken by the ten largest.

The receptor chain draws on TRBV5-1 and TRBJ2-7, with TRBD1 identical over 8 junction bases. This clonotype was obtained from a man aged 80 or over with acute or convalescent COVID-19. Sequences were obtained from peripheral blood. The CDR3 reads CASSFGQGVWDEQYF. In nucleotides, the sequence is TGCGCCAGCAGCTTTGGACAGGGTGTATGGGACGAGCAGTACTTC.